The 26 T cell receptor beta chains given below trace back to one sample, sequenced in a study of T-cell memory formation after mild COVID-19. Each CDR3 protein is one row after TCRdb ran MiXCR on the 5' RACE reads. The table shows hundreds of thousands of distinct CDR3 sequences, with 20% to 25% occurring only once. The source material was PBMCs or a T cell subset sorted from them (not recorded which). Source of these receptors: an adult woman who had mild COVID-19 (a few samples of this study predate the infection). Cell type and time point are not known.

The gene calls are TRBV27 and TRBJ1-5, with a weak D call TRBD1 (5 bases). V lost 4 bases and J lost 5, with 9 bases in between. Per the germline V gene, CDR1 is MNHEY and CDR2 is SMNVEV (reference sequence). The CDR3 loop spans 13 amino acids. The CDR3 bases are TGTGCCAGCAGTTACGACAGCTATCAGCCCCAGCATTTT. It codes for CASSYDSYQPQHF.

There are a few counts of this clonotype. The chain carries TRBV4-1 and TRBJ2-7; 8 bases are a match to TRBD1. Germline assignment: CDR1 MGHRA and CDR2 YSYEKL. After removal of 8 bases from V and 3 bases from J, the junction contained 6 bases not matched to a gene. The CDR3 runs to 13 residues. The CDR3 DNA sequence: TGCGCCAGCCCGACAGGGGCGGACTACGAGCAGTACTTC. As protein: CASPTGADYEQYF.

This chain uses TRBV20-1 with TRBJ2-7, with D hard to call. CDR1 and CDR2 (germline): DFQATT, SNEGSKA (reference sequence). Trimming pared 3 bases from V and 2 bases from J, leaving 11 bases between. This CDR3 has 13 amino acids. The CDR3 protein is CSARSGIAYEQYF. The CDR3 nucleotides are TGCAGTGCTAGGAGTGGGATAGCCTACGAGCAGTACTTC.

The chain links TRBV12-3 or TRBV12-4 to TRBJ2-1; D might be TRBD1 (5 bases). The CDR3 is 15 amino acids. Between the trimmed V and J ends, which lost 6 bases and 2 bases, there was a span of 14 bases. CDR3 nucleotides: TGTGCCAGCAGCCTAGGGGCAGTTCCCTACAATGAGCAGTTCTTC. Amino acids: CASSLGAVPYNEQFF.

V and J are TRBV5-1 and TRBJ1-3, with D possibly matching TRBD1 (6 bases). CDR1 and CDR2 from the germline V gene are SGHRS and YFSETQ. This CDR3 is 14 amino acids long. V lost 4 bases and J lost 2, with 10 bases in between. In DNA, the CDR3 is TGCGCCAGCAGCCGGACAGCTACTGGAAACACCATATATTTT. This encodes CASSRTATGNTIYF.

This clonotype turned up a few times. The genes are TRBV4-3 and TRBJ2-1; no definite D call. V dropped 8 bases and J dropped 0 bases, with 14 bases sitting between them. The CDR3 length is 15 residues. CDR1 and CDR2 from the germline V gene are LGHNA and YSLEER. The CDR3 here is CASEWKFGSYNEQFF. The CDR3 DNA is TGCGCCAGCGAATGGAAGTTTGGCTCCTACAATGAGCAGTTCTTC.

The gene calls are TRBV11-3 and TRBJ2-1; tentatively, D is TRBD1 or TRBD2 (5 bases each). Trimming took off 3 bases at V and 10 bases at J, with 16 bases between the two ends. The length of the CDR3 is 14 residues. CDR1 SGHNT and CDR2 YENEEA come from the germline V gene. The CDR3 DNA is TGTGCCAGCAGCTTGGACTCCCTGGGGGTGGAGCAGTTCTTC. Residues: CASSLDSLGVEQFF. Full variable domain (remainder filled in from reference TRBV11-3 and TRBJ2-1): EAGVVQSPRYKIIEKKQPVAFWCNPISGHNTLYWYLQNLGQGPELLIRYENEEAVDDSQLPKDRFSAERLKGVDSTLKIQPAELGDSAVYLCASSLDSLGVEQFFGPGTRLTVL.

This clonotype was counted a few times. The CDR3 bases are TGCAGCGTCTGGGACCTTAGCGGCTACGAGCAGTACTTC. This encodes CSVWDLSGYEQYF. The chain carries TRBV29-1 and TRBJ2-7, with D tentatively TRBD2 (6 bases). The CDR3 consists of 13 residues. Per the germline V gene, CDR1 is SQVTM and CDR2 is ANQGSEA. Trimming left V 6 bases short and J 3 bases short, with 15 bases between.

This clonotype was counted a few times. This rearrangement joins TRBV6-1 to TRBJ2-5; 9 bases agree with TRBD2. There are 16 residues in the CDR3. Germline V gene lookup returns CDR1 MNHNS and CDR2 SASEGT. The V and J ends lost 4 bases and 5 bases, in that order; junction bases with no gene match: 11. CDR3 region: CASSGKRGDPRETQYF. The CDR3 DNA reads as TGTGCCAGCAGTGGGAAGCGGGGGGACCCCCGGGAGACCCAGTACTTC.

The J gene is TRBJ1-4, the V gene TRBV7-9; D is unclear. CDR1 and CDR2 (germline): SEHNR, FQNEAQ (reference sequence). Trimming left V 0 bases short and J 4 bases short, with 6 bases between. This CDR3 is built from 14 residues. Here the CDR3 reads CASSLAQYNEKLFF. The CDR3, as DNA: TGTGCCAGCAGCTTAGCACAGTATAATGAAAAACTGTTTTTT. The full variable domain, with the rest looked up from reference TRBV7-9 and TRBJ1-4, is DTGVSQNPRHKITKRGQNVTFRCDPISEHNRLYWYRQTLGQGPEFLTYFQNEAQLEKSRLLSDRFSAERPKGSFSTLEIQRTEQGDSAMYLCASSLAQYNEKLFFGSGTQLSVL.

The chain combines TRBV24-1 with TRBJ2-2; tentatively, D is TRBD1 (5 bases). Per germline, CDR1 KGHDR and CDR2 SFDVKD. With 0 bases removed from V and 0 bases from J, the gap between germline ends came to 7 bases. This CDR3 is built from 16 residues. Here the CDR3 reads CATSDLWTTNTGELFF. The CDR3, as DNA: TGTGCCACCAGTGATTTGTGGACAACGAACACCGGGGAGCTGTTTTTT.

CDR3 loop: CASSSTGFFYGYTF. Written as DNA, the CDR3 is TGTGCCAGCAGCTCCACAGGGTTTTTCTATGGCTACACCTTC. V gene TRBV11-2 combines with J gene TRBJ1-2, with D possibly matching TRBD1 (6 bases). The length of the CDR3 is 14 residues. V lost 4 bases and J 4 bases, leaving 13 bases between the germline ends. From germline, CDR1 is SGHAT and CDR2 FQNNGV.

This clonotype was detected a few times. The chain recombines TRBV9 with TRBJ1-2; TRBD1 matches 7 bases. J gave up 8 bases and V 3 bases, and 13 bases lay outside the gene matches. The germline V gene has CDR1 SGDLS and CDR2 YYNGEE. CDR3 length: 15 residues. Here the CDR3 DNA reads TGTGCCAGCAGCGCGGGATCTGACAGGGTGGGCGGCTACACCTTC. It translates to CASSAGSDRVGGYTF. The complete variable domain, with remaining parts taken from reference TRBV9 and TRBJ1-2, reads DSGVTQTPKHLITATGQRVTLRCSPRSGDLSVYWYQQSLDQGLQFLIQYYNGEERAKGNILERFSAQQFPDLHSELNLSSLELGDSALYFCASSAGSDRVGGYTFGSGTRLTVV.

This chain connects TRBV6-5 to TRBJ1-2; D remains ambiguous. Germline values: CDR1 MNHEY, CDR2 SVGAGI. CDR3 length: 11 residues. V lost 5 bases and J 7 bases, leaving 8 bases between the germline ends. The CDR3 DNA reads TGTGCCAGCAGTGACCTGGGTGGCTACACCTTC. Protein product: CASSDLGGYTF.

The table lists this clonotype with a few counts. The chain combines TRBV12-3 or TRBV12-4 with TRBJ2-6, with D unresolved. The V end lost 5 bases, the J end lost 9 bases, and 17 bases lay between the germline ends. This CDR3 contains 15 residues. Here the CDR3 DNA reads TGTGCCAGCAGTCTCCGGCACTCGTGGGTCAACGTCCTGACTTTC. This codes for CASSLRHSWVNVLTF.

The chain has TRBV5-1 and TRBJ1-5, with D tentatively TRBD1 (5 bases). Trimming took off 4 bases at V and 1 base at J, with 24 bases between the two ends. CDR3 length: 19 residues. Germline loops: CDR1 SGHRS, CDR2 YFSETQ. In DNA, the CDR3 is TGCGCCAGCAGCCTCGGTCCGGGCCTAGGGGCGGGGAGCAATCAGCCCCAGCATTTT. Its protein product is CASSLGPGLGAGSNQPQHF.

V usage is TRBV7-2 and J usage is TRBJ2-3; D is unclear. Germline V lookup: CDR1 SGHTA, CDR2 FQGNSA. V lost 1 base and J 10 bases, leaving 9 bases between the germline ends. The CDR3 is 12 residues long. Here the CDR3 DNA reads TGTGCCAGCAGCTTAGAGGTCGGAGCGCAGTATTTT. Translating it yields CASSLEVGAQYF.

This clonotype has ten or more counts. One end of the junction varies from germline; a read error may be responsible. V and J are TRBV5-1 and TRBJ1-2; D uncertain. The CDR3 runs 12 residues. Germline V gene data show CDR1 as SGHRS and CDR2 as YFSETQ. The CDR3 region is CASSLEGYGYTF. CDR3 in DNA: TGTGCCAGCAGCTTAGAAGGGTATGGCTACACCTTC. The whole variable domain, filled in from reference TRBV5-1 and TRBJ1-2, reads KAGVTQTPRYLIKTRGQQVTLSCSPISGHRSVSWYQQTPGQGLQFLFEYFSETQRNKGNFPGRFSGRQFSNSRSEMNVSTLELGDSALYLCASSLEGYGYTFGSGTRLTVV.

The chain joins TRBV21-1 to TRBJ2-7; the listed D gene, TRBD2, was not tested against the DNA. TRBV21-1 corresponds to a pseudogene. The CDR3 has 13 residues. The chain's CDR3 is CASSKGGRNEQYF. The CDR3 DNA is TGTGCCAGCAGCAAAGGTGGGAGGAACGAGCAGTACTTC.

The chain is built from TRBV18 and TRBJ2-7; a possible D gene is TRBD1 (5 bases). Trimming removed 5 bases at V and 5 bases at J, with 10 bases between. The V gene's germline CDR1 is KGHSH and CDR2 LQKENI. The CDR3 sequence is 12 residues long. Here the CDR3 DNA reads TGTGCCAGCTCATATCAGGGTCACGAGCAGTACTTC. Translated: CASSYQGHEQYF. The full variable domain, its missing parts supplied by reference TRBV18 and TRBJ2-7, is NAGVMQNPRHLVRRRGQEARLRCSPMKGHSHVYWYRQLPEEGLKFMVYLQKENIIDESGMPKERFSAEFPKEGPSILRIQQVVRGDSAAYFCASSYQGHEQYFGPGTRLTVT.

V gene TRBV3-1 combines with J gene TRBJ1-1; D is undetermined. Germline CDR1 LGHDT, CDR2 YNNKEL (reference sequence). Trimming shortened V by 1 base and J by 13 bases, and 16 bases separated the two germline ends. CDR3 size: 13 residues. CDR3 sequence (DNA): TGTGCCAGCAGCCAAGTTGGCGATCCGGGCGGTTTCTTT. As protein: CASSQVGDPGGFF.

This sequence joins TRBV19 and TRBJ2-3; the D gene is possibly TRBD2 (5 bases). In germline, CDR1 is LNHDA, CDR2 SQIVND (reference sequence). The CDR3 is made up of 13 amino acids. The V gene lost 7 bases and the J gene lost 6 bases, with 14 bases spanning the gap. The CDR3 coding sequence is TGTGCCAGTATTACTAGTATATCGGATACGCAGTATTTT. Its translation: CASITSISDTQYF.

Written as DNA, the CDR3 is TGCAGCGTTTCACTAGCGGGAGCCAATGAGCAGTTCTTC. Translated, it gives CSVSLAGANEQFF. J is TRBJ2-1 and V is TRBV29-1; 11 positions match TRBD2. Looked up from germline, CDR1 is SQVTM and CDR2 is ANQGSEA. This CDR3 is 13 amino acids long. V was clipped by 5 bases and J by 6 bases; unmatched bases: 3.

J is TRBJ1-2 and V is TRBV5-6; tentative D call: TRBD1 (5 bases). V was cut by 1 base and J by 1 base, with 14 bases left in between. The CDR3 has 16 amino acids. Germline-derived CDR1 and CDR2 are SGHDT and YYEEEE. Here the CDR3 reads CASSLRGRPYNYGYTF. CDR3 nucleotide sequence: TGTGCCAGCAGCTTGAGGGGCAGACCATATAACTATGGCTACACCTTC.

V usage is TRBV12-3 or TRBV12-4 and J usage is TRBJ2-7; 7 bases are a match to TRBD1. V shed 3 bases, J shed 6 bases, and the junction held 5 bases outside the gene matches. The CDR3 consists of 13 residues. For the CDR3, the DNA is TGTGCCAGCAGTTTTCCGGGACAGCGCGAGCAGTACTTC. It yields the protein CASSFPGQREQYF.

The CDR3 bases are TGTGCCAGCAGACACCGGGACAGGGGCCCCGGGGAGCTGTTTTTT. Protein: CASRHRDRGPGELFF. The chain uses TRBV12-3 or TRBV12-4 and TRBJ2-2; 10 nucleotides match TRBD1. There are 15 residues in the CDR3. Trimming removed 6 bases from V and 6 bases from J; junction bases left unmatched: 7.